This T cell receptor (beta chain) came from a study of identical twins. Regarding the study as a whole: The study found excess low generation probability among twin-shared out-of-frame alpha sequences. The more abundant beta clonotypes in cord blood had fewer insertions, and memory repertoires did not show this.

The V segment lost 5 bases and the J segment 5 bases; nucleotides outside the gene matches: 8. This CDR3 region has 18 residues. In germline, CDR1 is SGHVS, CDR2 FNYEAQ. This clonotype was counted a single time. The antigen is not known. Addition of a universal primer site occurred through template switching, and cDNA carried unique molecular identifiers. A single record per CDR3 protein comes from TCRdb applying MiXCR to the 5' RACE reads. The sample includes about 500,000 distinct CDR3 sequences, roughly an eighth of them seen just once. These data are also associated with another study on yellow fever vaccine responses in identical twins. In that study: Convergence reportedly seemed to mark part of the twins' vaccine T cell response, with personalization marking the rest.

Specimen: CD4+ T cells sorted from blood. The rearrangement joins TRBV7-6 to TRBJ2-2, with 16 bases identical to TRBD2. This TCR came from a woman aged 18 to 35 in good health. The CDR3 region has the DNA TGTGCCAGCAGCAAGGGACTAGCGGGAGGGCCTTTTACCGGGGAGCTGTTTTTT. It translates to CASSKGLAGGPFTGELFF. The variable domain in full, with the rest retrieved from reference TRBV7-6 and TRBJ2-2, is GAGVSQSPRYKVTKRGQDVALRCDPISGHVSLYWYRQALGQGPEFLTYFNYEAQQDKSGLPNDRFSAERPEGSISTLTIQRTEQRDSAMYRCASSKGLAGGPFTGELFFGEGSRLTVL.